The next 2 T cell receptor beta chains were all read from a single sample in a study of T cells in women clearing cervical HPV infection (dated by TCRdb to between 2018 and 2020). Receptor libraries were prepared by the immunoSEQ multiplex PCR assay. TCRdb limited this immuneACCESS table to in-frame rearrangements with V and J called. A share of clones is missing; checked studies link under half to unresolved V genes, and the rest is unexplained. The table for this sample records about 40,000 clones. Clones ranked in the top ten supply around 5.8% of the sample. Sequenced input: blood buffy coat. Receptors originate from a woman between 18 and 70 years old with a cervical HPV16 infection that either progressed to CIN3+ or cleared (not recorded which).

Points on this clone: The read finishes 3 residues shy of the CDR3 end, and the germline J gene is used to complete it. The V call is TRBV19, the J call TRBJ1-4; 9 bases are shared with TRBD1. The CDR3 has 15 residues. Germline loops: CDR1 LNHDA, CDR2 SQIVND (reference sequence). The sequenced part of the CDR3 DNA is TGTGCCAGTAGATCCGGACAGGGGAATAATTCACCA. This translates into CASRSGQGNNSP. The complete CDR3 protein is CASRSGQGNNSPLFF.

With regard to this clone: The read ends 3 residues before the CDR3 terminus; that terminus is restored from the germline J gene. The chain has TRBV7-9 and TRBJ1-2; D gene ambiguous. The CDR3 consists of 15 residues. Per germline, CDR1 SEHNR and CDR2 FQNEAQ (reference sequence). The CDR3 bases that were read are TGTGCCAGCAGCACACCTAGCGGGCCCGCTTCGGGC. This translates into CASSTPSGPASG. The entire CDR3 reads CASSTPSGPASGYTF.